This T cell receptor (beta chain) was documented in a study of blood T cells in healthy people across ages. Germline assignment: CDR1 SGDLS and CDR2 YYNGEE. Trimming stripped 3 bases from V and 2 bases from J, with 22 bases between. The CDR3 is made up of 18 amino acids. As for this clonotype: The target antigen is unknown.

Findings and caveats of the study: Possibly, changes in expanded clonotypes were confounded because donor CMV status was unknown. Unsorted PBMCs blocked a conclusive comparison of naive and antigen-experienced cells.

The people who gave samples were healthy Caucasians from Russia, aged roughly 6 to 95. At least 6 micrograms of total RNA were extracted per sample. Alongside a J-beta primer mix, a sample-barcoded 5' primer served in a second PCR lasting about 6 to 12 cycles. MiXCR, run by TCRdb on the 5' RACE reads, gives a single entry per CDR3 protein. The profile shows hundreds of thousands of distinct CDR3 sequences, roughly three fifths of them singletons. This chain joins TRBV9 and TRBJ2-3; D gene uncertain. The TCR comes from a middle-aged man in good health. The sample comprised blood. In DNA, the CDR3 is TGTGCCAGCAGCGCCCTGGCGTCCCCAGGCTCCTACACAGATACGCAGTATTTT. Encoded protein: CASSALASPGSYTDTQYF.